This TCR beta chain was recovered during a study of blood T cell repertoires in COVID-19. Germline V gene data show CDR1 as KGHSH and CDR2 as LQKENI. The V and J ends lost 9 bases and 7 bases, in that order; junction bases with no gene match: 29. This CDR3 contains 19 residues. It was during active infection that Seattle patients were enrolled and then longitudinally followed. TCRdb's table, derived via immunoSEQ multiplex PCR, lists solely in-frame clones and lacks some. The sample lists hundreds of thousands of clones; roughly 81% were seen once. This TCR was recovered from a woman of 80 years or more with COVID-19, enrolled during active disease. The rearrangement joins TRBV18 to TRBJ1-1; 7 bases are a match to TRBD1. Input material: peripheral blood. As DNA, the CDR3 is TGTGCCAGTTCCACGCTAGGGAAGGTGACAGGGCGGCAGAGGGGTGAAGCTTTCTTT. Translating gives CASSTLGKVTGRQRGEAFF.